These T cell receptor beta chains were read from a single sample in a study of T cell responses to AZD1222 COVID-19 vaccine. Measured with immunoSEQ multiplex PCR; TCRdb has only the in-frame clones, and not every one. Of approximately 190,000 clones in the sample, around 92% are singletons; the top ten hold roughly 1.4%. The source material was peripheral blood, sampled on day 0 of AZD1222 vaccination. These receptors were collected from an adult in good health. The CDR3 runs from the conserved cysteine through the conserved F or W. D genes are given only for firm matches. Size is omitted from some rows. Given values are once, few, many or a class for expanded clones.

clone_size	d_call	v_call	j_call	cdr3_aa	cdr3_nt
-	-	TRBV5-1	TRBJ1-1	CASSPGLNTEAFF	TGCGCCAGCAGCCCGGGGCTTAACACTGAAGCTTTCTTT
-	TRBD2	TRBV7-2	TRBJ2-1	CASSFGTSGVSSYNEQFF	TGTGCCAGCAGCTTCGGGACTAGCGGGGTGAGCTCCTACAATGAGCAGTTCTTC
-	-	TRBV28	TRBJ2-2	CLTESSTGELFF	TGCCTGACGGAAAGTTCCACCGGGGAGCTGTTTTTT
-	-	TRBV6-4	TRBJ1-1	CASSDQVLNTEAFF	TGTGCCAGCAGTGACCAAGTGCTGAACACTGAAGCTTTCTTT
-	-	TRBV4-1	TRBJ1-4	CASSPAGDGRKKLFF	TGCGCCAGCAGCCCCGCGGGTGATGGTAGGAAAAAACTGTTTTTT
-	TRBD1	TRBV18	TRBJ1-4	CASSPTGGTNEKLFF	TGTGCCAGCTCACCGACAGGGGGAACTAATGAAAAACTGTTTTTT
-	-	TRBV4-2	TRBJ1-5	CASSQDSNSNQPQHF	TGTGCCAGCAGCCAAGATTCGAATAGCAATCAGCCCCAGCATTTT
once	-	TRBV7-2	TRBJ2-1	CASSRGPRQFF	TGTGCCAGCAGCAGGGGCCCGAGGCAGTTCTTC
once	-	TRBV7-9	TRBJ1-1	CASSSVDSTEAFF	TGTGCCAGCAGCTCCGTTGACAGTACTGAAGCTTTCTTT
once	-	TRBV27	TRBJ1-1	CASIDGLEAFF	TGTGCCAGCATCGACGGACTTGAAGCTTTCTTT
once	-	TRBV6-6	TRBJ1-4	CASSYEAGRGEKLFF	TGTGCCAGCAGTTACGAGGCGGGGAGGGGTGAAAAACTGTTTTTT
-	TRBD1	TRBV10-3	TRBJ1-2	CAISELGQGYGYTF	TGTGCCATCAGTGAGTTGGGACAGGGCTATGGCTACACCTTC
-	TRBD2	TRBV14	TRBJ2-5	CASSLASGGGETQYF	TGTGCCAGCAGTCTGGCTAGCGGGGGAGGAGAGACCCAGTACTTC
-	-	TRBV5-4	TRBJ1-5	CASSLDRGDQPQHF	TGTGCCAGCAGCTTGGACCGGGGTGATCAGCCCCAGCATTTT
few	-	TRBV24-1	TRBJ2-1	CATSDKGVYNEQFF	TGTGCCACCAGTGATAAGGGAGTGTACAATGAGCAGTTCTTC
-	-	TRBV7-2	TRBJ1-2	CASSLGSAGAGYGYTF	TGTGCCAGCAGCTTAGGGTCCGCGGGGGCAGGGTATGGCTACACCTTC
once	TRBD1	TRBV2	TRBJ2-2	CASRVGTVPTGELFF	TGTGCCAGCAGGGTCGGGACAGTTCCCACCGGGGAGCTGTTTTTT
-	-	TRBV27	TRBJ1-2	CASSLYPRSGGYTF	TGTGCCAGCAGTTTATACCCCAGGTCTGGTGGCTACACCTTC
-	-	TRBV29-1	TRBJ1-1	CSVGQLLNTEAFF	TGCAGCGTTGGTCAGCTACTGAACACTGAAGCTTTCTTT
-	-	TRBV6-5	TRBJ1-1	CASAPGGNMNTEAFF	TGTGCCAGCGCGCCGGGGGGAAACATGAACACTGAAGCTTTCTTT
once	TRBD1	TRBV7-9	TRBJ2-5	CASSPRTGYQETQYF	TGTGCCAGCAGCCCCAGGACAGGGTATCAAGAGACCCAGTACTTC
-	-	TRBV5-6	TRBJ1-5	CASSLESGNQPQHF	TGTGCCAGCAGCTTGGAATCAGGCAATCAGCCCCAGCATTTT
once	TRBD2	TRBV7-9	TRBJ2-3	CASSRLAGGASDTQYF	TGTGCCAGCAGCCGACTAGCGGGGGGGGCGTCAGATACGCAGTATTTT
-	-	TRBV11-2	TRBJ1-1	CASSLDREEAFF	TGTGCCAGCAGCTTAGATCGGGAGGAAGCTTTCTTT
-	-	TRBV19	TRBJ1-1	CASSIVMNTEAFF	TGTGCCAGTAGTATAGTTATGAACACTGAAGCTTTCTTT
-	-	TRBV12-5	TRBJ1-5	CASGLVSSQPQHF	TGTGCTAGTGGTTTGGTAAGTTCTCAGCCCCAGCATTTT
-	TRBD2	TRBV6-1	TRBJ2-1	CASSEVDAGGQGNEQFF	TGTGCCAGCAGTGAAGTGGATGCGGGGGGCCAGGGAAATGAGCAGTTCTTC
-	TRBD2	TRBV7-3	TRBJ2-5	CASSLGEAAGEETQYF	TGTGCCAGCAGCTTAGGGGAGGCGGCGGGGGAAGAGACCCAGTACTTC
-	TRBD1	TRBV6-5	TRBJ1-2	CASSRTGDYGYTF	TGTGCCAGCAGCCGGACAGGGGACTATGGCTACACCTTC
-	-	TRBV10-3	TRBJ2-7	CAITSGESSEQYF	TGTGCCATCACCTCCGGGGAGTCGAGCGAGCAGTACTTC